Following are 30 T cell receptor beta chains from one sample sequenced in a study of cytomegalovirus exposure and HLA in healthy donors. The PCR employed 60 Vbeta primers together with 13 Jbeta primers. Assay: immunoSEQ multiplex PCR; the TCRdb copy retains only in-frame clones and omits some. This table has fewer than 110,000 clones, under 85% appearing once. Source material: PBMCs. These receptors were obtained from a man between 35 and 55 years old in good health and CMV-seronegative.

The chain has TRBV10-3 and TRBJ2-3; 12 bases match TRBD2. The CDR3 length is 15 residues. Germline CDR1 and CDR2: ENHRY and SYGVKD. V was clipped by 5 bases and J by 1 base; unmatched bases: 1. The CDR3 sequence is CAISRTSGGTDTQYF. CDR3 DNA sequence: TGTGCCATCAGTAGGACTAGCGGGGGCACAGATACGCAGTATTTT.

This clone has just a few counts. The chain has TRBV4-3 and TRBJ1-1; TRBD1 might be the D (5 bases). Trimming removed 5 bases at V and 1 base at J, with 14 bases between. The CDR3 covers 15 residues. Per germline, CDR1 LGHNA and CDR2 YSLEER. CDR3 in DNA: TGCGCCAGCAGCTACGACGGGGGGAAGAACACTGAAGCTTTCTTT. This codes for CASSYDGGKNTEAFF.

This clone was seen a handful of times. The chain joins TRBV4-2 to TRBJ1-4, with 7 nucleotides matching TRBD1. CDR3 length: 17 residues. The germline V gene encodes CDR1 LGHNA and CDR2 YNFKEQ. The ends lost 1 base at V and 1 base at J; junction bases unmatched: 6. The DNA for the CDR3 is TGTGCCAGCAGCCAAGGACAGGGATATGTAACTAATGAAAAACTGTTTTTT. This translates into CASSQGQGYVTNEKLFF.

The chain recombines TRBV5-1 with TRBJ1-3, with no clear D. V was trimmed by 2 bases and J by 2 bases, leaving 14 bases between them. The CDR3 is made up of 16 amino acids. Per germline, CDR1 SGHRS and CDR2 YFSETQ. The CDR3 DNA reads as TGCGCCAGCAGCTTCAGTTGGGCAGAAACTGGAAACACCATATATTTT. This gives the protein CASSFSWAETGNTIYF. The full variable domain, completed using reference TRBV5-1 and TRBJ1-3, is KAGVTQTPRYLIKTRGQQVTLSCSPISGHRSVSWYQQTPGQGLQFLFEYFSETQRNKGNFPGRFSGRQFSNSRSEMNVSTLELGDSALYLCASSFSWAETGNTIYFGEGSWLTVV.

The J gene is TRBJ1-4, the V gene TRBV5-1, with a tentative D call TRBD1 (6 bases). This CDR3 has 14 amino acids. CDR1 is SGHRS and CDR2 is YFSETQ in the germline V gene. V dropped 4 bases and J dropped 5 bases, with 12 bases sitting between them. DNA of the CDR3: TGCGCCAGCAGCGTGGACAGACCGAATGAAAAACTGTTTTTT. Translation: CASSVDRPNEKLFF. Full variable domain (outside the CDR3, taken from reference TRBV5-1 and TRBJ1-4): KAGVTQTPRYLIKTRGQQVTLSCSPISGHRSVSWYQQTPGQGLQFLFEYFSETQRNKGNFPGRFSGRQFSNSRSEMNVSTLELGDSALYLCASSVDRPNEKLFFGSGTQLSVL.

V usage is TRBV7-2 and J usage is TRBJ1-5; D remains unclear. CDR3 size: 13 residues. With 5 bases removed from V and 0 bases from J, the gap between germline ends came to 5 bases. Germline loops: CDR1 SGHTA, CDR2 FQGNSA. The CDR3 nucleotides are TGTGCCAGCAGCCCGAGTAGCAATCAGCCCCAGCATTTT. It specifies CASSPSSNQPQHF. Combining the CDR3 with reference TRBV7-2 and TRBJ1-5 gives the whole variable domain GAGVSQSPSNKVTEKGKDVELRCDPISGHTALYWYRQSLGQGLEFLIYFQGNSAPDKSGLPSDRFSAERTGGSVSTLTIQRTQQEDSAVYLCASSPSSNQPQHFGDGTRLSIL.

The V gene is TRBV19, the J gene TRBJ1-4, with 7 nucleotides matching TRBD1. Trimming at V came to 7 bases and at J to 5 bases, leaving 7 bases not matched to a gene. Looked up from germline, CDR1 is LNHDA and CDR2 is SQIVND (reference sequence). The CDR3 runs to 14 residues. DNA for the CDR3: TGTGCCAGTAAACGTTCAGGGGGAAATGAAAAACTGTTTTTT. It yields the protein CASKRSGGNEKLFF.

The chain has TRBV30 and TRBJ2-3, with D possibly TRBD2 on 6 matching bases. The germline V and J ends were trimmed by 0 bases and 1 base, with 11 bases remaining between them. The CDR3 has 15 residues. In germline, CDR1 is GTSNPN, CDR2 SVGIG (reference sequence). The CDR3 coding sequence is TGTGCCTGGAGTGTATTAGGCGGGGGCACAGATACGCAGTATTTT. This codes for CAWSVLGGGTDTQYF.

CDR3 amino acids: CASRNRQSVYGYTF. Written as DNA, the CDR3 is TGTGCCAGCAGGAACAGACAATCGGTCTATGGCTACACCTTC. The chain joins TRBV6-1 to TRBJ1-2; D unclear. With 6 bases removed from V and 4 bases from J, the gap between germline ends came to 15 bases. This CDR3 region has 14 residues. Germline-derived CDR1 and CDR2 are MNHNS and SASEGT.

The chain is built from TRBV11-2 and TRBJ2-3; D possibly corresponds to TRBD2 (5 bases). There are 16 residues in the CDR3. Germline V lookup: CDR1 SGHAT, CDR2 FQNNGV. V dropped 5 bases and J dropped 11 bases, with 26 bases sitting between them. The CDR3 DNA follows: TGTGCCAGCAGCACACCAATCAGGACCCGGGGAGAGGGGCAGTATTTT. It specifies CASSTPIRTRGEGQYF.

The V gene is TRBV6-5, the J gene TRBJ2-7, with D perhaps TRBD1 (6 bases). The length of the CDR3 is 14 residues. Per the germline V gene, CDR1 is MNHEY and CDR2 is SVGAGI. The V end lost 2 bases, the J end lost 2 bases, and 10 bases lay between the germline ends. The CDR3 loop reads CASSYGGKAYEQYV. CDR3 sequence (DNA): TGTGCCAGCAGTTACGGGGGCAAGGCCTACGAGCAGTACGTC.

The V gene is TRBV27, the J gene TRBJ2-5, with a tentative D call TRBD1 (6 bases). Per germline, CDR1 MNHEY and CDR2 SMNVEV (reference sequence). V dropped 5 bases and J dropped 7 bases, with 17 bases sitting between them. The CDR3 is 14 residues long. For the CDR3, the DNA is TGTGCCAGCAGTCCTGGGACAACTTATGGGACCCAGTACTTC. Its protein product is CASSPGTTYGTQYF.

V and J are TRBV11-2 and TRBJ1-1, with 8 bases aligning to TRBD1. Germline CDR1 SGHAT, CDR2 FQNNGV. The V segment lost 5 bases and the J segment 1 base; nucleotides outside the gene matches: 6. The CDR3 spans 15 residues. CDR3 region: CASSPTTGENTEAFF. DNA for the CDR3: TGTGCCAGCAGCCCGACGACAGGGGAGAACACTGAAGCTTTCTTT.

V gene TRBV11-2 combines with J gene TRBJ2-7, with 7 bases identical to TRBD1. V lost 5 bases to trimming and J lost 6 bases; unmatched junction nucleotides: 7. CDR3 length: 13 residues. Germline-derived CDR1 and CDR2 are SGHAT and FQNNGV. The CDR3 DNA reads TGTGCCAGCAGCCGGGACAGTCCTGGCGAGCAGTACTTC. Protein: CASSRDSPGEQYF.

This clone turned up a few times. V gene TRBV7-9 combines with J gene TRBJ1-4, with 7 bases identical to TRBD1. V trimming: 3 bases; J trimming: 17 bases; junction bases outside the gene matches: 18. The CDR3 length is 15 residues. Germline V gene data show CDR1 as SEHNR and CDR2 as FQNEAQ (reference sequence). CDR3 amino acids: CASSLSPPGQSPLFF. CDR3 bases: TGTGCCAGCAGCTTGTCCCCGCCGGGACAGTCCCCTCTCTTTTTT. The whole variable domain, remainder taken from reference TRBV7-9 and TRBJ1-4, is DTGVSQNPRHKITKRGQNVTFRCDPISEHNRLYWYRQTLGQGPEFLTYFQNEAQLEKSRLLSDRFSAERPKGSFSTLEIQRTEQGDSAMYLCASSLSPPGQSPLFFGSGTQLSVL.

The chain links TRBV6-5 to TRBJ1-6; D ambiguous. The CDR3 length is 16 residues. Germline CDR1 reads MNHEY; CDR2 reads SVGAGI. V lost 3 bases and J 6 bases, leaving 15 bases between the germline ends. CDR3 sequence: CASSYKTAVFNSPLHF. CDR3 DNA: TGTGCCAGCAGTTATAAAACAGCGGTTTTTAATTCACCCCTCCACTTT.

Turning to this clone: The identical CDR3 is also encoded by other nucleotide sequences in the sample. The chain employs TRBV7-2 and TRBJ2-1; a possible D gene is TRBD2 (6 bases). Germline-derived CDR1 and CDR2 are SGHTA and FQGNSA. The CDR3 totals 16 residues. V gave up 0 bases and J gave up 9 bases, with 18 bases separating them. The CDR3 DNA sequence: TGTGCCAGCAGCTTAGCGGGCGGGATAGCCGGGAGTGAGCAGTTCTTC. Protein sequence: CASSLAGGIAGSEQFF.

This chain links TRBV19 with TRBJ1-2; D is perhaps TRBD1 (5 bases). The CDR3 loop spans 14 amino acids. With 3 bases removed from V and 0 bases from J, the gap between germline ends came to 8 bases. Germline CDR1 and CDR2: LNHDA and SQIVND (reference sequence). The chain's CDR3 is CASSIQGSNYGYTF. For the CDR3, the DNA is TGTGCCAGTAGTATTCAGGGCTCTAACTATGGCTACACCTTC.

The chain joins TRBV10-1 to TRBJ1-1; a possible D gene is TRBD1 (6 bases). V lost 6 bases and J lost 3, with 11 bases in between. Per germline, CDR1 WNHNN and CDR2 SYGVQD (reference sequence). CDR3 length: 13 amino acids. CDR3 in amino acids: CASSRRTDTEAFF. Here the CDR3 DNA reads TGCGCCAGCAGCCGCCGGACAGACACTGAAGCTTTCTTT.

The chain links TRBV6-4 to TRBJ2-6, with TRBD1 matching over 9 bases. The CDR3 sequence is 16 residues long. With V trimmed by 4 bases and J by 3 bases, 4 bases remained unmatched. Germline V CDR1 and CDR2: MRHNA, SNTAGT. The CDR3 spells CASSVGQGFGANVLTF. The CDR3 coding sequence is TGTGCCAGCAGTGTGGGACAGGGCTTTGGGGCCAACGTCCTGACTTTC.

The rearrangement links TRBV29-1 to TRBJ1-2; tentatively, D is TRBD1 (6 bases). CDR1 is SQVTM and CDR2 is ANQGSEA in the germline V gene. The CDR3 sequence is 13 residues long. Trimming cost V 4 bases and J 2 bases, with 11 bases left between them. Written as DNA, the CDR3 is TGCAGCGTTGTGGGGGCGGAAAACTATGGCTACACCTTC. This codes for CSVVGAENYGYTF.

The rearrangement joins TRBV7-9 to TRBJ1-1; maybe TRBD1 (6 bases). Germline CDR1 is SEHNR and CDR2 is FQNEAQ (reference sequence). The CDR3 length is 14 residues. The V gene lost 0 bases and the J gene lost 6 bases, with 11 bases spanning the gap. The CDR3: CASSLAQGIPEAFF. CDR3 nucleotides: TGTGCCAGCAGCTTAGCACAGGGAATTCCTGAAGCTTTCTTT. The full variable domain, in which reference TRBV7-9 and TRBJ1-1 provide the parts outside the CDR3, is DTGVSQNPRHKITKRGQNVTFRCDPISEHNRLYWYRQTLGQGPEFLTYFQNEAQLEKSRLLSDRFSAERPKGSFSTLEIQRTEQGDSAMYLCASSLAQGIPEAFFGQGTRLTVV.

The chain links TRBV7-9 to TRBJ1-2; the D gene is possibly TRBD1 (6 bases). Trimming shortened V by 3 bases and J by 6 bases, and 8 bases separated the two germline ends. Germline values: CDR1 SEHNR, CDR2 FQNEAQ (reference sequence). The CDR3 length is 12 residues. CDR3 amino acids: CASSFSGDGYTF. The CDR3 region has the DNA TGTGCCAGCAGCTTTTCAGGGGATGGCTACACCTTC.

The chain uses TRBV5-4 and TRBJ2-2, with 12 bases that match TRBD2. This CDR3 region has 16 residues. Unmatched junction bases numbered 5, after V lost 4 bases and J lost 4 bases. Germline V CDR1 and CDR2: SGHNT, YYREEE (reference sequence). The CDR3 DNA follows: TGTGCCAGCAGCACCAGGACTAGCGGGATCACCGGGGAGCTGTTTTTT. It encodes CASSTRTSGITGELFF.

V usage is TRBV7-6 and J usage is TRBJ1-3; D remains unclear. This CDR3 comprises 15 residues. Trimming cost V 5 bases and J 2 bases, with 13 bases left between them. The V gene's germline CDR1 is SGHVS and CDR2 FNYEAQ. The CDR3, as DNA: TGTGCCAGCAGCCCGCAAATCGGGGCTGGAAACACCATATATTTT. Translation: CASSPQIGAGNTIYF. The full variable domain, in which reference TRBV7-6 and TRBJ1-3 provide the parts outside the CDR3, is GAGVSQSPRYKVTKRGQDVALRCDPISGHVSLYWYRQALGQGPEFLTYFNYEAQQDKSGLPNDRFSAERPEGSISTLTIQRTEQRDSAMYRCASSPQIGAGNTIYFGEGSWLTVV.

Only a few counts were recorded for this clone. The chain joins TRBV7-9 to TRBJ2-7; 12 bases are shared with TRBD2. CDR3 size: 14 residues. The V gene's germline CDR1 is SEHNR and CDR2 FQNEAQ (reference sequence). V lost 3 bases to trimming and J lost 5 bases; unmatched junction nucleotides: 2. The CDR3 sequence is CASSLLAGGHEQYF. Here the CDR3 DNA reads TGTGCCAGCAGCTTGCTAGCGGGGGGGCACGAGCAGTACTTC. Filled out from reference TRBV7-9 and TRBJ2-7, the complete variable domain reads DTGVSQNPRHKITKRGQNVTFRCDPISEHNRLYWYRQTLGQGPEFLTYFQNEAQLEKSRLLSDRFSAERPKGSFSTLEIQRTEQGDSAMYLCASSLLAGGHEQYFGPGTRLTVT.

This clone was observed a few times. This chain connects TRBV18 to TRBJ2-1, with D perhaps matching TRBD1 (6 bases). Germline V lookup: CDR1 KGHSH, CDR2 LQKENI. V lost 5 bases and J lost 0, with 11 bases in between. The CDR3 has 15 residues. The CDR3 sequence is CASSAGVSSYNEQFF. CDR3 DNA: TGTGCCAGCTCAGCAGGGGTCAGCTCCTACAATGAGCAGTTCTTC.

This clone has just a few counts. The chain combines TRBV9 with TRBJ2-7, with TRBD1 identical over 7 bases. The V and J ends lost 2 bases and 7 bases, in that order; junction bases with no gene match: 15. The CDR3 has 16 amino acids. Germline V CDR1 and CDR2: SGDLS, YYNGEE. CDR3 protein: CASSVTHRGSWGEQYV. DNA for the CDR3: TGTGCCAGCAGCGTCACTCACAGGGGATCTTGGGGGGAGCAGTACGTC.

This chain joins TRBV28 and TRBJ2-5; TRBD1 agrees at 9 bases. Germline loops: CDR1 MDHEN, CDR2 SYDVKM. The CDR3 runs to 16 residues. V was clipped by 4 bases and J by 3 bases; unmatched bases: 9. Here the CDR3 reads CASSSAGTGQEETQYF. The CDR3 nucleotides are TGTGCCAGCAGTTCAGCCGGGACAGGGCAAGAAGAGACCCAGTACTTC.

The chain recombines TRBV6-5 with TRBJ1-4; no reliable D call. The V and J ends lost 0 bases and 3 bases respectively, with 8 bases between them. Per germline, CDR1 MNHEY and CDR2 SVGAGI. The CDR3 is 15 amino acids. The CDR3 is CASSYSGSSNEKLFF. The CDR3 nucleotides read TGTGCCAGCAGTTACTCGGGCAGTTCTAATGAAAAACTGTTTTTT.